One sample yielded the 9 T cell receptor beta chains listed below, sequenced in a study of T cell changes during pregnancy in multiple sclerosis. The assay was immunoSEQ multiplex PCR, and TCRdb's table has in-frame clones only and misses some. The repertoire holds tens of thousands of clones, with over 75% as singletons. Material: CD4+ T cells from peripheral blood mononuclear cells, obtained in the third trimester of pregnancy. The receptors derive from a female donor in good health, enrolled as a control in a pregnancy study.

This clone was counted a few times. The gene calls are TRBV2 and TRBJ2-2; D is possibly TRBD1 (6 bases). This CDR3 comprises 13 residues. Trimming pared 5 bases from V and 6 bases from J, leaving 10 bases between. The germline V gene has CDR1 SNHLY and CDR2 FYNNEI. CDR3 protein: CASSTGWSGELFF. As DNA, the CDR3 is TGTGCCAGCAGTACAGGGTGGTCCGGGGAGCTGTTTTTT.

The rearrangement links TRBV5-6 to TRBJ2-3; TRBD1 is a possible D gene (6 bases). Trimming pared 5 bases from V and 2 bases from J, leaving 12 bases between. Per germline, CDR1 SGHDT and CDR2 YYEEEE. CDR3 length equals 14 residues. The CDR3 DNA reads as TGTGCCAGCAGTCGCCAGGGGATCACAGATACGCAGTATTTT. Amino acids: CASSRQGITDTQYF.

The V gene is TRBV5-1, the J gene TRBJ1-1; no reliable D call. Trimming pared 5 bases from V and 4 bases from J, leaving 12 bases between. Germline CDR1 is SGHRS and CDR2 is YFSETQ. There are 13 residues in the CDR3. For the CDR3, the DNA is TGCGCCAGCAGTTCGACGGCGGGCACTGAAGCTTTCTTT. Amino acids: CASSSTAGTEAFF.

J is TRBJ1-6 and V is TRBV11-2; D unresolved. Germline CDR1 is SGHAT and CDR2 is FQNNGV. CDR3 length: 14 residues. Trimming removed 0 bases from V and 9 bases from J, with 9 bases in between. The CDR3 DNA is TGTGCCAGCAGCTTAGAAAGGTCGGGTTCACCCCTCCACTTT. Protein: CASSLERSGSPLHF.

V is TRBV30 and J is TRBJ2-3; 10 positions match TRBD1. Germline CDR1 GTSNPN, CDR2 SVGIG (reference sequence). The CDR3 totals 16 residues. V lost 1 base to trimming and J lost 2 bases; unmatched junction nucleotides: 6. This CDR3 is CAWSGGQGTNTDTQYF. The CDR3 DNA reads TGTGCCTGGAGTGGGGGACAGGGGACGAACACAGATACGCAGTATTTT. Full variable domain (outside the CDR3, taken from reference TRBV30 and TRBJ2-3): SQTIHQWPATLVQPVGSPLSLECTVEGTSNPNLYWYRQAAGRGLQLLFYSVGIGQISSEVPQNLSASRPQDRQFILSSKKLLLSDSGFYLCAWSGGQGTNTDTQYFGPGTRLTVL.

This clone was observed a handful of times. The chain couples TRBV30 to TRBJ1-2, with 7 bases lining up with TRBD1. Looked up from germline, CDR1 is GTSNPN and CDR2 is SVGIG (reference sequence). Trimming at V came to 7 bases and at J to 4 bases, leaving 3 bases not matched to a gene. The CDR3 is made up of 11 amino acids. CDR3 DNA: TGTGCCTTACAGGGGATCTATGGCTACACCTTC. It encodes CALQGIYGYTF. Full variable domain (rest looked up from reference TRBV30 and TRBJ1-2): SQTIHQWPATLVQPVGSPLSLECTVEGTSNPNLYWYRQAAGRGLQLLFYSVGIGQISSEVPQNLSASRPQDRQFILSSKKLLLSDSGFYLCALQGIYGYTFGSGTRLTVV.

The chain employs TRBV4-3 and TRBJ1-6; perhaps TRBD1 as D (5 bases). Trimming took 4 bases from V and 1 from J, leaving 8 bases between them. Germline V lookup: CDR1 LGHNA, CDR2 YSLEER. The CDR3 loop spans 15 amino acids. The CDR3 coding sequence is TGCGCCAGCAGCCCCGACAGTTCCTATAATTCACCCCTCCACTTT. Translated: CASSPDSSYNSPLHF.

J is TRBJ1-3 and V is TRBV18; D gene unclear. With 6 bases removed from V and 4 bases from J, the gap between germline ends came to 10 bases. The CDR3 is 13 amino acids. Germline CDR1 is KGHSH and CDR2 is LQKENI. The CDR3 DNA sequence: TGTGCCAGCTCCGGGTTGGAAGGAAACACCATATATTTT. This gives the protein CASSGLEGNTIYF.

The J gene is TRBJ1-1, the V gene TRBV6-5; TRBD1 might be the D (6 bases). Trimming removed 7 bases from V and 4 bases from J, with 13 bases in between. The CDR3 length is 13 residues. Germline CDR1 reads MNHEY; CDR2 reads SVGAGI. The CDR3 region is CASTYRDGTEAFF. The DNA of the CDR3 is TGTGCCAGCACCTACAGGGATGGCACTGAAGCTTTCTTT.